The rows below give T cell receptor beta chains drawn from one sample of a study of T-cell reconstitution after alpha-beta-depleted transplantation in children. TCRdb re-called the PCR reads through MiXCR, storing one row per CDR3 protein. The sample carries 670,000 or so distinct CDR3 sequences, around 12% recorded once. The starting material was PBMCs, obtained before TCRalphabeta/CD19-depleted stem cell transplant. These receptors all come from a girl aged 2-15 years with congenital amegakaryocytic thrombocytopenia, due to receive a stem cell transplant. Each CDR3 is given with its conserved first and last residue. Fields, in order: clone size, J gene, V gene, D gene, CDR3 protein, CDR3 DNA. The D gene is left open where the match is weak. Clone size is given for some rows only: seen once, a few or many times, or a class if the clone is expanded.

clone size: many
J gene: TRBJ2-1
V gene: TRBV9
D gene: -
CDR3 protein: CASSLGTTYINEQFF
CDR3 DNA: TGTGCCAGCAGCTTGGGGACAACCTATATCAATGAGCAGTTCTTC

clone size: many
J gene: TRBJ2-1
V gene: TRBV20-1
D gene: -
CDR3 protein: CSASSGRYNEQFF
CDR3 DNA: TGCAGTGCTAGTTCGGGGCGTTACAATGAGCAGTTCTTC

clone size: few
J gene: TRBJ1-6
V gene: TRBV5-1
D gene: -
CDR3 protein: CASSLEAFNSPLHF
CDR3 DNA: TGCGCCAGCAGCTTGGAGGCTTTTAATTCACCCCTCCACTTT

clone size: many
J gene: TRBJ2-5
V gene: TRBV12-3/TRBV12-4
D gene: -
CDR3 protein: CASREKEETQYF
CDR3 DNA: TGTGCCAGCAGAGAAAAGGAAGAGACCCAGTACTTC

clone size: -
J gene: TRBJ2-1
V gene: TRBV5-1
D gene: -
CDR3 protein: CASSLQVRQYNEQFF
CDR3 DNA: TGCGCCAGCAGCTTGCAGGTCAGGCAATACAATGAGCAGTTCTTC

clone size: -
J gene: TRBJ1-1
V gene: TRBV12-3/TRBV12-4
D gene: -
CDR3 protein: CASSPGPVDTEAFF
CDR3 DNA: TGTGCCAGCAGCCCCGGCCCGGTGGACACTGAAGCTTTCTTT

clone size: many
J gene: TRBJ2-2
V gene: TRBV29-1
D gene: TRBD2
CDR3 protein: CSVVLAGTGELFF
CDR3 DNA: TGCAGCGTTGTTCTAGCGGGTACCGGGGAGCTGTTTTTT

clone size: many
J gene: TRBJ2-7
V gene: TRBV5-1
D gene: TRBD2
CDR3 protein: CASSLASLREGLYEQYF
CDR3 DNA: TGCGCCAGCAGCTTGGCCAGCTTGCGGGAGGGCCTGTACGAGCAGTACTTC

clone size: many
J gene: TRBJ2-1
V gene: TRBV7-9
D gene: -
CDR3 protein: CASSLEGTHNEQFF
CDR3 DNA: TGTGCCAGCAGCTTAGAGGGCACTCACAATGAGCAGTTCTTC

clone size: -
J gene: TRBJ2-3
V gene: TRBV5-1
D gene: TRBD2
CDR3 protein: CASSLRAGARTDTQYF
CDR3 DNA: TGCGCCAGCAGCTTGAGGGCGGGAGCCCGTACAGATACGCAGTATTTT

clone size: -
J gene: TRBJ2-1
V gene: TRBV20-1
D gene: TRBD2
CDR3 protein: CSARDPREGLWGGEQFF
CDR3 DNA: TGCAGTGCTAGAGATCCGCGGGAGGGCCTTTGGGGGGGTGAGCAGTTCTTC

clone size: -
J gene: TRBJ1-5
V gene: TRBV20-1
D gene: -
CDR3 protein: CSARGKDVSNQPQHF
CDR3 DNA: TGCAGTGCTAGGGGGAAGGATGTGAGCAATCAGCCCCAGCATTTT

clone size: many
J gene: TRBJ2-3
V gene: TRBV4-1
D gene: -
CDR3 protein: CASSQVTAGVSGDTQYF
CDR3 DNA: TGCGCCAGCAGCCAAGTAACAGCGGGTGTTTCAGGTGATACGCAGTATTTT

clone size: few
J gene: TRBJ1-1
V gene: TRBV12-3/TRBV12-4
D gene: -
CDR3 protein: CASSPQWSEAFF
CDR3 DNA: TGTGCCAGCAGTCCACAGTGGTCTGAAGCTTTCTTT

clone size: few
J gene: TRBJ1-4
V gene: TRBV20-1
D gene: -
CDR3 protein: CSAGERTNEKLFF
CDR3 DNA: TGCAGTGCAGGGGAGAGGACTAATGAAAAACTGTTTTTT

clone size: few
J gene: TRBJ2-2
V gene: TRBV5-1
D gene: -
CDR3 protein: CASRFESGSATGELFF
CDR3 DNA: TGCGCCAGCAGATTTGAATCAGGGTCGGCCACCGGGGAGCTGTTTTTT

clone size: many
J gene: TRBJ2-5
V gene: TRBV25-1
D gene: TRBD2
CDR3 protein: CASSELLAEETQYF
CDR3 DNA: TGTGCCAGCAGTGAATTACTAGCGGAAGAGACCCAGTACTTC

clone size: -
J gene: TRBJ2-1
V gene: TRBV15
D gene: TRBD2
CDR3 protein: CATSRTRTRGQVEQFF
CDR3 DNA: TGTGCCACCAGCAGAACGAGGACTAGGGGCCAAGTTGAACAGTTCTTC

clone size: -
J gene: TRBJ1-1
V gene: TRBV4-1
D gene: -
CDR3 protein: CASTPVRVDTEAFF
CDR3 DNA: TGCGCCAGCACCCCGGTGAGGGTAGACACTGAAGCTTTCTTT

clone size: few
J gene: TRBJ2-1
V gene: TRBV20-1
D gene: TRBD2
CDR3 protein: CSARDRDLAVSYNEQFF
CDR3 DNA: TGCAGTGCTAGAGACCGAGATCTAGCGGTCTCCTACAATGAGCAGTTCTTC

clone size: few
J gene: TRBJ2-1
V gene: TRBV5-5
D gene: -
CDR3 protein: CASILSATSSYNEQFF
CDR3 DNA: TGTGCCAGCATCCTTAGCGCGACAAGCTCCTACAATGAGCAGTTCTTC

clone size: many
J gene: TRBJ1-1
V gene: TRBV20-1
D gene: TRBD1
CDR3 protein: CSARQGIAEAFF
CDR3 DNA: TGCAGTGCGCGACAGGGTATCGCTGAAGCTTTCTTT

clone size: many
J gene: TRBJ2-5
V gene: TRBV28
D gene: -
CDR3 protein: CASSLPHRETQYF
CDR3 DNA: TGTGCCAGCAGTTTGCCACATAGGGAGACCCAGTACTTC

clone size: -
J gene: TRBJ2-2
V gene: TRBV20-1
D gene: -
CDR3 protein: CSARGGTSTGELFF
CDR3 DNA: TGCAGTGCTAGAGGTGGGACAAGTACCGGGGAGCTGTTTTTT

clone size: many
J gene: TRBJ2-1
V gene: TRBV5-1
D gene: -
CDR3 protein: CASSLFKTSDEQFF
CDR3 DNA: TGCGCCAGCAGCCTTTTTAAGACCAGTGATGAGCAGTTCTTC

clone size: -
J gene: TRBJ2-5
V gene: TRBV20-1
D gene: TRBD2
CDR3 protein: CSATGGTSGPQETQYF
CDR3 DNA: TGCAGTGCCACAGGAGGGACTAGCGGGCCCCAAGAGACCCAGTACTTC

clone size: -
J gene: TRBJ2-3
V gene: TRBV12-3/TRBV12-4
D gene: -
CDR3 protein: CASTVDSFTDTQYF
CDR3 DNA: TGTGCCAGCACTGTGGACAGCTTCACAGATACGCAGTATTTT

clone size: few
J gene: TRBJ2-3
V gene: TRBV2
D gene: -
CDR3 protein: CASPPSPDTDTQYF
CDR3 DNA: TGTGCCAGCCCCCCATCGCCCGACACAGATACGCAGTATTTT

clone size: many
J gene: TRBJ1-1
V gene: TRBV5-1
D gene: -
CDR3 protein: CASSLTGNRNTEAFF
CDR3 DNA: TGCGCCAGCAGCCTTACAGGGAATCGGAACACTGAAGCTTTCTTT